The following is a T cell receptor (beta chain) sequence with its context. Its antigen is not known. There are 15 residues in the CDR3. The germline CDR1 and CDR2 sequences are ENHRY and SYGVKD. V lost 2 bases and J lost 8; bases outside the gene matches: 8. The sample comes from a study of cytomegalovirus exposure and HLA in healthy donors. Study in general: Earlier, 90 million to 140 million unique TCR beta sequences were recovered from 200 million or so T cells by an analysis. Most genotyped donors, roughly 83% of 350 to 500, had Caucasian-associated genetic ancestry. Study observations and caveats: There was a cluster of highly shared sequence variants that was likely a sequencing artifact. In a later analysis, productive TCRs from donors in an Asian-associated ancestry cluster reportedly carried fewer N-insertions than the cohort mean.

The PCR employed 60 Vbeta primers together with 13 Jbeta primers. Using immunoSEQ multiplex PCR, the repertoire was profiled, and TCRdb retains in-frame clones only, with some absent. The repertoire holds roughly 50,000 clones, with about 81% as singletons. The chain joins TRBV10-3 to TRBJ2-1, with TRBD2 matching over 8 bases. The receptor was derived from a young man in good health and CMV-seropositive. The sample was PBMCs. CDR3 sequence: CAISEQGLGTDEQFF. In DNA, the CDR3 is TGTGCCATCAGTGAGCAGGGACTAGGGACCGATGAGCAGTTCTTC.